This T cell receptor (beta chain) emerged from a study of T cell changes during pregnancy in multiple sclerosis. Deletions cut 5 bases from V and 5 bases from J, with 12 bases between. The CDR3 is made up of 13 amino acids. CDR1 is LGHNT, CDR2 FRNRAP, per germline. Produced via immunoSEQ multiplex PCR; TCRdb's table is partial and in-frame only. The sample lists about 48,000 clones, about 94% occurring once. Sequencing was performed on CD4+ T cells from peripheral blood mononuclear cells, taken in the first trimester of pregnancy. The receptor was derived from a female donor with multiple sclerosis, enrolled in a pregnancy study. The chain recombines TRBV12-5 with TRBJ2-5; no definite D call. The CDR3 here is CASGTGRWETQYF. The CDR3 DNA follows: TGTGCTAGTGGTACCGGTCGTTGGGAGACCCAGTACTTC.